This T cell receptor beta chain comes out of a study of shared clonotypes between healthy human individuals. Trimming took off 3 bases at V and 5 bases at J, with 11 bases between the two ends. The germline CDR1 and CDR2 sequences are SGDLS and YYNGEE. CDR3 length: 13 residues. Worth noting for this clone: This sample also contains other DNA sequences that code for the same CDR3.

Profiling relied on immunoSEQ multiplex PCR, and the TCRdb table lists in-frame clones only, not all of them. The sample holds around 2,000,000 clones, about 95% seen once. The chain links TRBV9 to TRBJ1-1; D uncertain. The sequencing sample was made of naive CD4+ T cells sorted from blood. As for subset: CD45RA+ positively selected. The clonotype comes from a man aged 18 to 30 in good health. CDR3 bases: TGTGCCAGCAGCGCAGAAGGGTGGACTGAAGCTTTCTTT. Residues: CASSAEGWTEAFF.